This T cell receptor (beta chain) was captured by sequencing in a study of cytomegalovirus exposure and HLA in healthy donors. Study-level points and caveats: TRBV6-2, TRBV6-3 and other indistinguishable V segments were excluded.

Germline V gene sequence: CDR1 SGHRS, CDR2 YFSETQ. V was cut by 4 bases and J by 7 bases, with 12 bases left in between. CDR3 length: 14 residues. Every donor was a healthy person donating bone marrow. In regard to this clone: The antigen is not known.

Researchers ran the PCR with 60 Vbeta and 13 Jbeta primers. Data came from immunoSEQ multiplex PCR; TCRdb stores just in-frame clones and leaves some out. There are 65,000 or so clones in the sample; approximately 80% occur only once, and 3% to 4% lies in the top ten. This TCR came from a woman aged 40 to 50 in good health and CMV-seropositive. This chain links TRBV5-1 with TRBJ1-6; a possible D gene is TRBD1 (6 bases). The sample comprised PBMCs. The CDR3 DNA is TGCGCCAGCAGCCGACAGGCATCCAATTCACCCCTCCACTTT. Translation gives CASSRQASNSPLHF. The complete variable domain, with remaining parts taken from reference TRBV5-1 and TRBJ1-6, reads KAGVTQTPRYLIKTRGQQVTLSCSPISGHRSVSWYQQTPGQGLQFLFEYFSETQRNKGNFPGRFSGRQFSNSRSEMNVSTLELGDSALYLCASSRQASNSPLHFGNGTRLTVT.